This T cell receptor (beta chain) came from a study of blood T cell repertoires in COVID-19 (dated by TCRdb to 2018 to 2021). As for the study more broadly: Samples from collaborators originated in the United States, Italy and Spain and spanned both the acute and convalescent phases of COVID-19. The repertoires were released in a freely available public database meant as a resource for research on the immune response to SARS-CoV-2. Nearly every sample came with metadata listing a de-identified subject ID, COVID-19 status, age in years and sex. The dataset comprised deeply sampled blood TCRbeta repertoires from subjects exposed to, actively infected with, or recovered from COVID-19. Samples came from the ongoing ImmuneRACE study (first 160 participants) plus 1,254 subjects from 6 global collaborators. Where available, HLA class I and class II types were obtained from metadata supplied by the sample provider rather than from assay-based typing. The prospective study material was composed of cDNA or gDNA derived from T cells, B-cell-depleted T cells, or PBMCs.

On this clone itself: Its recognized antigen is unknown. Per-base quality was not reported, and no clone a single base away is much larger than it.

TCRbeta CDR3 regions were amplified from genomic DNA by means of the immunoSEQ Assay, a bias-controlled multiplex PCR. The authors processed their data as follows. The number of nucleated cells in each sample was estimated by amplification of reference gene primers within the assay. Sequence reads were collapsed and filtered to measure the absolute abundance of every unique TCRbeta CDR3 rearrangement. For each sample, productive Simpson clonality was calculated as the square root of Simpson's diversity index across productive rearrangements. TCRdb stores this immuneACCESS table with in-frame sequences only. Part of the clones is absent; in the studies checked, under half of the shortfall reflects unresolved V genes, and no reason is known for the rest. That table is the source of V, J and clone size, and D and trimming were worked out from the DNA. The sample table contains some 120,000 clones; only one count was recorded for over 75% of them. Approximately 6.6% of the sample belongs to the ten largest clones.

Each collaborating institution followed its own protocols to collect whole blood in K2EDTA tubes. For TCRbeta analysis, collaborator samples were shipped as frozen whole blood, as isolated PBMCs, or as DNA extracted from either sample type. Results the study describes overall, beyond this receptor: Clinical and demographic metadata were provided uncurated, with the amount varying by source and participant.

This TCR came from a man older than 75 with active or convalescent COVID-19. Sample: peripheral blood.

The CDR3 has the sequence CASGGVLAGNTIYF. The nucleotide sequence reads as follows: TGTGCCAGTGGAGGGGTTCTCGCTGGAAACACCATATATTTT. The rearranged segments are TRBV28 and TRBJ1-3, with a weak D call of TRBD1 (5 bases match). The trim is 9 bases for V and 2 bases for J, with a gap of 14 bases between the germline ends. CDR1 and CDR2, looked up from the germline V gene, are MDHEN and SYDVKM. The CDR3 spans 14 residues, from the cysteine through the phenylalanine. Only CDR3 DNA remains: 42 bases, in frame from the first base.